The next 16 T cell receptor beta chains were all read from a single sample in a study of T cells in women clearing cervical HPV infection. Only in-frame clones appear in the TCRdb table, and some are missing; sequencing was by immunoSEQ multiplex PCR. The listing records around 39,000 clones. Sample: blood buffy coat. Receptors originate from a woman aged 18 to 75 with a cervical HPV16 infection that either progressed to CIN3+ or cleared (not recorded which).

Remarks on this clone: The sequence runs out 3 residues before the end of the CDR3; the remainder is reconstructed from the germline J gene. The rearrangement joins TRBV5-1 to TRBJ2-7; D is perhaps TRBD1 (6 bases). From germline, CDR1 is SGHRS and CDR2 YFSETQ. The V and J ends lost 0 bases and 6 bases respectively, with 13 bases between them. CDR3 length: 14 amino acids. The covered CDR3 bases are TGCGCCAGCAGCTTGGGGGGGCGCGAGGGCGAG. Translation gives CASSLGGREGE. The CDR3, in full, reads CASSLGGREGEQYF.

About this clone itself: The sequenced fragment ends 3 residues before the CDR3 boundary, so the rest is inferred from the germline J gene. V is TRBV28 and J is TRBJ1-1, with 7 bases lining up with TRBD1. CDR1 is MDHEN, CDR2 SYDVKM, per germline. CDR3 size: 14 residues. The CDR3 bases that were read are TGTGCCAGCAGTTTCCGGCGCTGGACAGGTGGA. This translates into CASSFRRWTGG. The entire CDR3 is CASSFRRWTGGAFF.

About this clone itself: The CDR3 goes on 3 residues after the read ends, and that part is filled in from the germline J gene. This chain connects TRBV5-1 to TRBJ2-1; 7 bases are a match to TRBD1. There are 14 residues in the CDR3. The junction had 5 bases not matched to a gene; V was cut back by 4 bases and J by 4 bases. Germline V gives CDR1 SGHRS, CDR2 YFSETQ. This CDR3 reads CASSAGQVYNEQFF. Incomplete CDR3 DNA: TGCGCCAGCAGCGCCGGACAGGTTTACAATGAG.

For this clone: The read gets to within 3 residues of the CDR3 end, and the germline J gene fills in the rest. The rearrangement joins TRBV9 to TRBJ2-1, with 12 bases that match TRBD1. Germline V gene sequence: CDR1 SGDLS, CDR2 YYNGEE. J was trimmed by 5 bases and V by 4 bases; bases with no gene match: 7. The CDR3 covers 16 residues. CDR3 bases read: TGTGCCAGCAGCTCCCCGGGACAGGGGGCGAACAATGAG. Translation gives CASSSPGQGANNE. In full, the CDR3 reads CASSSPGQGANNEQFF. Supplemented by reference TRBV9 and TRBJ2-1, the full variable domain reads DSGVTQTPKHLITATGQRVTLRCSPRSGDLSVYWYQQSLDQGLQFLIQYYNGEERAKGNILERFSAQQFPDLHSELNLSSLELGDSALYFCASSSPGQGANNEQFFGPGTRLTVL.

In the case of this clone: The sequenced fragment ends 3 residues before the CDR3 boundary, so the rest is inferred from the germline J gene. J is TRBJ2-4 and V is TRBV2; a weak D match, TRBD1 (6 bases). CDR3 length equals 16 residues. The V and J ends lost 4 bases and 0 bases respectively, with 13 bases between them. CDR1 is SNHLY and CDR2 is FYNNEI in the germline V gene. Partial CDR3 DNA: TGTGCCAGCAGTGTTCAGGGGACCTTAGCCAAAAACATT. Amino acids: CASSVQGTLAKNI. The CDR3 reads in full as CASSVQGTLAKNIQYF.

A note on this clone: Read data end 3 residues before the CDR3 end; the end is taken from the germline J gene. The chain employs TRBV6-1 and TRBJ2-2; D remains ambiguous. Between the trimmed V and J ends, which lost 4 bases and 1 base, there was a span of 4 bases. The CDR3 runs 13 residues. CDR1 and CDR2 (germline): MNHNS, SASEGT. CDR3 sequence reads: CASSGLNTGELFF. The covered CDR3 bases are TGTGCCAGCAGTGGACTGAACACCGGGGAG.

In regard to this clone: The read halts 3 residues ahead of the CDR3 end, with the missing end drawn from the germline J gene. The rearrangement links TRBV6-1 to TRBJ2-1; 9 nucleotides align to TRBD2. CDR3 length equals 15 residues. J gave up 8 bases and V 1 base, and 6 bases lay outside the gene matches. Germline-derived CDR1 and CDR2 are MNHNS and SASEGT. Incomplete CDR3 DNA: TGTGCCAGCAGTGAAGAGGTAATAGCGGGAGATGAG. Protein product: CASSEEVIAGDE. The entire CDR3 reads CASSEEVIAGDEQFF.

As for this clone: The read halts 3 residues ahead of the CDR3 end, with the missing end drawn from the germline J gene. The chain uses TRBV7-9 and TRBJ1-1, with a weak D call TRBD1 (5 bases). The length of the CDR3 is 12 residues. Trimming stripped 8 bases from V and 1 base from J, with 8 bases between. Germline loops: CDR1 SEHNR, CDR2 FQNEAQ (reference sequence). The sequenced part of the CDR3 DNA is TGTGCCAGCCAAAGGGGGAACACTGAA. This codes for CASQRGNTE. The complete CDR3 reads CASQRGNTEAFF. The variable domain in full, completed from reference TRBV7-9 and TRBJ1-1, reads DTGVSQNPRHKITKRGQNVTFRCDPISEHNRLYWYRQTLGQGPEFLTYFQNEAQLEKSRLLSDRFSAERPKGSFSTLEIQRTEQGDSAMYLCASQRGNTEAFFGQGTRLTVV.

Comments on this clone: The read terminates 3 residues ahead of where the CDR3 ends, so the germline J gene completes it. The identical CDR3 is also encoded by other nucleotide sequences in the sample. This chain connects TRBV20-1 to TRBJ1-1; D call uncertain. Germline V gene lookup returns CDR1 DFQATT and CDR2 SNEGSKA (reference sequence). The CDR3 length is 14 residues. CDR3 loop: CSARDAGLGGEAFF. Incomplete CDR3 DNA: TGCAGTGCTAGAGATGCGGGTTTAGGTGGAGAA.

The covered CDR3 bases are TGTGCCAGTAGTCTCTTAGAACAGGGGGGCGAG. As protein: CASSLLEQGGE. In full, the CDR3 is CASSLLEQGGEQYF. The genes are TRBV19 and TRBJ2-7; 8 bases are shared with TRBD1. With the read ending 3 residues before the CDR3 end, the germline J gene is used to fill in that end. There are 14 residues in the CDR3. Germline V gene data show CDR1 as LNHDA and CDR2 as SQIVND (reference sequence). V lost 5 bases, J lost 6 bases, and 9 bases stayed unmatched.

With respect to this clone: The CDR3 goes on 3 residues after the read ends, and that part is filled in from the germline J gene. The chain carries TRBV7-9 and TRBJ1-2, with a weak D call TRBD1 (5 bases). This CDR3 has 15 amino acids. CDR1 is SEHNR, CDR2 FQNEAQ, per germline (reference sequence). Partial CDR3 DNA: TGTGCCAGCAGCTTAGCGCTCGGGAGTTCGGGGGAC. It translates to CASSLALGSSGD. The complete CDR3 sequence is CASSLALGSSGDYTF.

About this clone: Sequencing ends 3 residues short of the CDR3 end; the germline J gene provides the rest. The V gene is TRBV11-3, the J gene TRBJ2-2; a possible D gene is TRBD1 (6 bases). CDR1 and CDR2 (germline): SGHNT, YENEEA. With 4 bases removed from V and 4 bases from J, the gap between germline ends came to 13 bases. The CDR3 runs 15 residues. Incomplete CDR3 DNA: TGTGCCAGCAGCTACCGGGACACAACCACCGGGGAG. It yields the protein CASSYRDTTTGE. The whole CDR3 region reads CASSYRDTTTGELFF. Drawing the rest from reference TRBV11-3 and TRBJ2-2, the complete variable domain is EAGVVQSPRYKIIEKKQPVAFWCNPISGHNTLYWYLQNLGQGPELLIRYENEEAVDDSQLPKDRFSAERLKGVDSTLKIQPAELGDSAVYLCASSYRDTTTGELFFGEGSRLTVL.

As to this clone: The read ends 3 residues before the CDR3 terminus; that terminus is restored from the germline J gene. This chain joins TRBV9 and TRBJ2-5; TRBD1 matches 9 bases. Per germline, CDR1 SGDLS and CDR2 YYNGEE. The CDR3 spans 14 residues. V trimming: 4 bases; J trimming: 5 bases; junction bases outside the gene matches: 6. The covered CDR3 bases are TGTGCCAGCAGCACGGGACAGGGAGGCGAGACC. Its translation: CASSTGQGGET. The full CDR3 is CASSTGQGGETQYF.

Incomplete CDR3 DNA: TGTGCCAGCTCAACCCGGACAGGGGGGAATGAC. Translated: CASSTRTGGND. The complete CDR3 sequence is CASSTRTGGNDYTF. The V and J genes are TRBV18 and TRBJ1-2; TRBD1 matches 10 bases. The read comes to an end 3 residues before the CDR3 does, leaving the germline J gene to fill in the end. This CDR3 spans 14 amino acids. CDR1 and CDR2 from the germline V gene are KGHSH and LQKENI.

Worth noting for this clone: The CDR3 goes on 3 residues after the read ends, and that part is filled in from the germline J gene. The chain couples TRBV5-4 to TRBJ1-2; D is unclear. Per the germline V gene, CDR1 is SGHNT and CDR2 is YYREEE (reference sequence). The CDR3 covers 14 residues. The V end was cut by 1 base, the J end by 3 bases, with 10 bases between. CDR3 DNA, as far as it was read: TGTGCCAGCAGCTTGTCCCGACTCGACTATGGC. This codes for CASSLSRLDYG. The whole CDR3 sequence is CASSLSRLDYGYTF.

For this clone: From the germline J gene comes the end of the CDR3, since the read stops 3 residues before it. The genes are TRBV12-3 or TRBV12-4 and TRBJ2-7; D possibly corresponds to TRBD1 (5 bases). The CDR3 contains 15 residues. Between the trimmed V and J ends, which lost 5 bases and 0 bases, there was a span of 14 bases. The covered CDR3 bases are TGTGCCAGCAGTCCCAGCGATAGGGGCTCCTACGAG. It translates to CASSPSDRGSYE. The CDR3 in its entirety is CASSPSDRGSYEQYF.